This record covers a single T cell receptor beta chain. From germline, CDR1 is SGDLS and CDR2 YYNGEE. V lost 0 bases and J lost 5; bases outside the gene matches: 3. This CDR3 has 16 residues. Authors' data handling: Amplifying reference gene primers gave estimates of nucleated cell counts. Measured with immunoSEQ multiplex PCR; TCRdb has only the in-frame clones, and not every one. Clone size and V and J calls were adopted from that table, with D and trimming inferred from the DNA. The top ten hold approximately 2.9% of the sample, which has some 350,000 clones, around 90% seen once. This sample was taken from a study of blood T cell repertoires in COVID-19. At the level of the study: Both acute and convalescent COVID-19 samples were obtained from the United States, Italy and Spain. Sources were T cells, B-cell-depleted T cells, or PBMCs; the material itself was cDNA or gDNA.

The specimen sequenced was peripheral blood. The chain uses TRBV9 and TRBJ2-1, with 12 nucleotides matching TRBD2. The receptor was isolated from a human donor in a cohort sampled during active COVID-19. The CDR3 sequence: CASSVGTSGTHNEQFF. Written as DNA, the CDR3 is TGTGCCAGCAGCGTAGGGACTAGCGGGACCCACAATGAGCAGTTCTTC.